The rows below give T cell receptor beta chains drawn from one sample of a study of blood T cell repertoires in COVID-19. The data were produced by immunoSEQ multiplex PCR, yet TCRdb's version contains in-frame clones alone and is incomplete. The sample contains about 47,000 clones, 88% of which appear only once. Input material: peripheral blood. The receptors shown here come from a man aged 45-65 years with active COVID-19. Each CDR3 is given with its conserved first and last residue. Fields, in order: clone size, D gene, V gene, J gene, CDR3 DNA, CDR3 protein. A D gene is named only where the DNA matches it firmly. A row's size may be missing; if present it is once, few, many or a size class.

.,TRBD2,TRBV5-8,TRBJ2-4,TGTGCCAGCAGCTTAAGAGGAGCGGGAGGACCTAACATTCAGTACTTC,CASSLRGAGGPNIQYF
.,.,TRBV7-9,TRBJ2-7,TGTGCCAGCAGCTTAGGGCGGACCTACGAGCAGTACTTC,CASSLGRTYEQYF
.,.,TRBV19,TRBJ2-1,TGTGCCAGTAGTCCCCGACCGGCACTATTATACAATGAGCAGTTCTTC,CASSPRPALLYNEQFF
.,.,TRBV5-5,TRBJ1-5,TGTGCCAGCAGCTTAGCGGGTTTCGAAGTGGATCAGCCCCAGCATTTT,CASSLAGFEVDQPQHF
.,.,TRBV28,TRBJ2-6,TGTGCCAGCAGACAGGACAGATACTCTGGGGCCAACGTCCTGACTTTC,CASRQDRYSGANVLTF
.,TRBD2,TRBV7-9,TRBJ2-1,TGTGCCAGCAGCCCCCAAGCGGGAGGGTCCTACAATGAGCAGTTCTTC,CASSPQAGGSYNEQFF
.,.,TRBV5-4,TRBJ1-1,TGTGCCAGCAGCTCTGGACAGGAAGCTTTCTTT,CASSSGQEAFF
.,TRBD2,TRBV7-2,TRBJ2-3,TGTGCCAGCAGCTTGCTAGCGGGTAGCACGCAGTATTTT,CASSLLAGSTQYF
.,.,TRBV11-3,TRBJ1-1,TGTGCCAGCAGCTTAGCTTTCGGGGGAGGTGAAGCTTTCTTT,CASSLAFGGGEAFF
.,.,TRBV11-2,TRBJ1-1,TGTGCCAGCAGCCTTGGTTTGTCCTACCCGAACACTGAAGCTTTCTTT,CASSLGLSYPNTEAFF
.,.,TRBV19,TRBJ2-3,TGTGCCAGTAGTCTAAATCCTCGCCGCACAGATACGCAGTATTTT,CASSLNPRRTDTQYF
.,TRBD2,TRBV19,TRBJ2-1,TGTGCCAGTAGTATCACCGCGGGGGATAACAATGAGCAGTTCTTC,CASSITAGDNNEQFF
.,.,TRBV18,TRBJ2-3,TGTGCCAGCTCACCACCGACAGGAAGCACAGATACGCAGTATTTT,CASSPPTGSTDTQYF
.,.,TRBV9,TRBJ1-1,TGTGCCAGCAGCGTAGTCGCAGAAAACACTGAAGCTTTCTTT,CASSVVAENTEAFF
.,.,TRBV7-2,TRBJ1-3,TGTGCCAGCAGCTTACAGGGTTCTGGAAACACCATATATTTT,CASSLQGSGNTIYF
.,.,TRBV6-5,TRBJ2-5,TGTGCCGGAGGGCGGGAGACCCAGTACTTC,CAGGRETQYF
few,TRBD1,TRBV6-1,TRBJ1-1,TGTGCCAGCAGTGAAGCAGGGACAGGCCTCGAAGCTTTCTTT,CASSEAGTGLEAFF
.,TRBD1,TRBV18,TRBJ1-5,TGTGCCAGCTCGCAGGGGGCAGATCAGCCCCAGCATTTT,CASSQGADQPQHF
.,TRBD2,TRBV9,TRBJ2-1,TGTGCCAGCAGCGTTGGGTCTAGCGGGGGTAGTGAGCAGTTCTTC,CASSVGSSGGSEQFF
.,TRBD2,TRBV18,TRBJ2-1,TGTGCCAGCTCACCAGTTCGACTAGCGGGGTACAATGAGCAGTTCTTC,CASSPVRLAGYNEQFF
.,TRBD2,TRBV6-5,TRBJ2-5,TGTGCCAGCAGTTACTCTTCAGCGGGAGGGCTAGAGACCCAGTACTTC,CASSYSSAGGLETQYF
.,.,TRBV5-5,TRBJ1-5,TGTGCCAGCAGCCCTCCGCAGGGCCAGCCCCAGCATTTT,CASSPPQGQPQHF
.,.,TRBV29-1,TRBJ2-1,TGCAGCGTTGGAGACAAAGACCGGGGGTCGATTTACAATGAGCAGTTCTTC,CSVGDKDRGSIYNEQFF
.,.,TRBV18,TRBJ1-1,TGTGCCAGCTCACCACAGCAGGGGAACACTGAAGCTTTCTTT,CASSPQQGNTEAFF
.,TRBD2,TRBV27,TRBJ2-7,TGTGCCTGCGGGACTAGAGGCGGCGAGCAGTACTTC,CACGTRGGEQYF
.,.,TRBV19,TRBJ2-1,TGTGCCAGTAGGCAAGTAAGCCGCGACAATGAGCAGTTCTTC,CASRQVSRDNEQFF